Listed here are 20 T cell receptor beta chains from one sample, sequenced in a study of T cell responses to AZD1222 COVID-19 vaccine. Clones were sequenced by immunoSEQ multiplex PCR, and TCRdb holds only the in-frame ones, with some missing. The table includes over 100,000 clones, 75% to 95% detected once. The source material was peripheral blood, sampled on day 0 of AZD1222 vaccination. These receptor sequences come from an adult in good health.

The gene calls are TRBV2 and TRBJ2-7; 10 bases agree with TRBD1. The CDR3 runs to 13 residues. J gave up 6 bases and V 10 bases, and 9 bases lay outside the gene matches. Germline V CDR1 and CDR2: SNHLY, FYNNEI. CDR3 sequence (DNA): TGTGCCATCCCGGGACAGGGGCGCGGCGAGCAGTACTTC. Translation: CAIPGQGRGEQYF.

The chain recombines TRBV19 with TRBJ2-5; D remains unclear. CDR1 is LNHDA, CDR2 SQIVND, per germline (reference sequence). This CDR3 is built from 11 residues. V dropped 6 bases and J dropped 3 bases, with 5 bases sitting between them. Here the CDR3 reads CASRFEETQYF. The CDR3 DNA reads TGTGCCAGTAGGTTCGAAGAGACCCAGTACTTC.

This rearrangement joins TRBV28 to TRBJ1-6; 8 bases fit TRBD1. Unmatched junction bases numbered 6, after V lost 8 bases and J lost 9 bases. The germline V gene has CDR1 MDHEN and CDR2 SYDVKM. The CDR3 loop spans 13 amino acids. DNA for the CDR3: TGTGCCAGCGTGACAGGGGTGGGTTCACCCCTCCACTTT. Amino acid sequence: CASVTGVGSPLHF.

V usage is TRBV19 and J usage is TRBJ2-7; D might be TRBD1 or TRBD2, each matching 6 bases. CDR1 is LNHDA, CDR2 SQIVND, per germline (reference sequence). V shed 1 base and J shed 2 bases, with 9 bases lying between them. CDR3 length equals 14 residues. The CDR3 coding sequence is TGTGCCAGTAGTATAGTGGAGGGGGCCTACGAGCAGTACTTC. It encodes CASSIVEGAYEQYF. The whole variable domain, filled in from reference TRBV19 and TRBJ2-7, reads DGGITQSPKYLFRKEGQNVTLSCEQNLNHDAMYWYRQDPGQGLRLIYYSQIVNDFQKGDIAEGYSVSREKKESFPLTVTSAQKNPTAFYLCASSIVEGAYEQYFGPGTRLTVT.

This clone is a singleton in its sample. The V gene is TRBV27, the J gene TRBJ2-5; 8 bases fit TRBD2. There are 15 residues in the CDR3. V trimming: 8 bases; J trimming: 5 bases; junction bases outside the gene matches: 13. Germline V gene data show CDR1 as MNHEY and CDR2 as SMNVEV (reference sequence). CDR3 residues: CASRPGLEGMETQYF. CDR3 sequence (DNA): TGTGCCAGCCGCCCGGGACTAGAGGGAATGGAGACCCAGTACTTC.

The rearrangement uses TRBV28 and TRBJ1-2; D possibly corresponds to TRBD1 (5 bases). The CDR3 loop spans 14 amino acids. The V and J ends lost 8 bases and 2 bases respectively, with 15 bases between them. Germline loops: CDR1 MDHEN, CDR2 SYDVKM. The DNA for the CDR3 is TGTGCCAGCCTTTATCCGGGACGGAACTATGGCTACACCTTC. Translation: CASLYPGRNYGYTF.

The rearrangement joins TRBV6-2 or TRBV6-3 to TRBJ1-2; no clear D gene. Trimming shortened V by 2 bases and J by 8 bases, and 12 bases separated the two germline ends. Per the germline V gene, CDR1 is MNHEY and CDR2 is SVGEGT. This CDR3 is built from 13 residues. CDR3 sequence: CASSYRAGSGYTF. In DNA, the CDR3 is TGTGCCAGCAGTTACAGGGCAGGTAGCGGCTACACCTTC.

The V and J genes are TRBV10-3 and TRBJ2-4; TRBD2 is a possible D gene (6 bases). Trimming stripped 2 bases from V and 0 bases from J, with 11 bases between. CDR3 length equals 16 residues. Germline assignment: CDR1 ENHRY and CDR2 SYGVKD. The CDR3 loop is CAISEPPGVAKNIQYF. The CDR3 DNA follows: TGTGCCATCAGTGAGCCCCCGGGGGTAGCCAAAAACATTCAGTACTTC.

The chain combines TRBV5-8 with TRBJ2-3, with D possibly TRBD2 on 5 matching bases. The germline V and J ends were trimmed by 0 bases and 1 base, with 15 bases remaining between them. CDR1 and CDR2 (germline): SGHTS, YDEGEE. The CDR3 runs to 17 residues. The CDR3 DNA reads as TGTGCCAGCAGCTTGGTAGGTTTAGCGAAACGCACAGATACGCAGTATTTT. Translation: CASSLVGLAKRTDTQYF.

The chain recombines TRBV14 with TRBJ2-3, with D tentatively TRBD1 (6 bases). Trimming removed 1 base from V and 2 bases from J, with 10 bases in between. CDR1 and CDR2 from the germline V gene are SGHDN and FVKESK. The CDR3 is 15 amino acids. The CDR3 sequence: CASSQVDRSTDTQYF. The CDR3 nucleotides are TGTGCCAGCAGCCAAGTGGACAGATCCACAGATACGCAGTATTTT.

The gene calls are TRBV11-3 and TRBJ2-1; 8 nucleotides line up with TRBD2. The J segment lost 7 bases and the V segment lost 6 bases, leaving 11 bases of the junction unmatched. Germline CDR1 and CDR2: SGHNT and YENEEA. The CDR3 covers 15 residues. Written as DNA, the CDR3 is TGTGCCAGCAGTCCCCCCCCGGGACTAGAGAATGAGCAGTTCTTC. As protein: CASSPPPGLENEQFF.

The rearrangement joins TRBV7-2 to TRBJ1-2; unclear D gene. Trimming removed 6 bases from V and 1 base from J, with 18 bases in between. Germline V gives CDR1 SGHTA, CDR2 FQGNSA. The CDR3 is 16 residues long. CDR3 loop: CASRFSPLSLNYGYTF. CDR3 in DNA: TGTGCCAGCAGGTTCAGCCCCCTATCACTTAACTATGGCTACACCTTC.

This CDR3 reads CASSPIGGTYGYTF. Written as DNA, the CDR3 is TGTGCCAGCAGCCCTATAGGAGGGACCTATGGCTACACCTTC. The gene calls are TRBV7-2 and TRBJ1-2, with D possibly being TRBD1 (5 bases). The CDR3 is made up of 14 amino acids. V lost 5 bases and J 4 bases, leaving 14 bases between the germline ends. The V gene's germline CDR1 is SGHTA and CDR2 FQGNSA.

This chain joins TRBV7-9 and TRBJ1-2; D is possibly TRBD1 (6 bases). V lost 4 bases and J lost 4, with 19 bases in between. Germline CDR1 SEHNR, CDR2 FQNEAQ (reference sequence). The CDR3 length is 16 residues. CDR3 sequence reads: CASSSGQHYLGYGYTF. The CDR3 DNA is TGTGCCAGCAGCTCCGGACAGCATTATCTCGGCTATGGCTACACCTTC.

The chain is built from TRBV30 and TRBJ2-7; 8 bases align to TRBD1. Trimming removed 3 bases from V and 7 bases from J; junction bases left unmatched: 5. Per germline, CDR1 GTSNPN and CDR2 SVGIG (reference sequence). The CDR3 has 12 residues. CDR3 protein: CAWRTGVREQYF. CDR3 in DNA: TGTGCCTGGAGGACAGGGGTCAGAGAGCAGTACTTC. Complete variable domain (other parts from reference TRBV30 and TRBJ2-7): SQTIHQWPATLVQPVGSPLSLECTVEGTSNPNLYWYRQAAGRGLQLLFYSVGIGQISSEVPQNLSASRPQDRQFILSSKKLLLSDSGFYLCAWRTGVREQYFGPGTRLTVT.

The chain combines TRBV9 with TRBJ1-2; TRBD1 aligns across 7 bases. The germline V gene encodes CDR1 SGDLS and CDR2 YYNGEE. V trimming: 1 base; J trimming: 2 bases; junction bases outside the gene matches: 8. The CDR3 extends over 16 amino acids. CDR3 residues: CASSVPESTGNYGYTF. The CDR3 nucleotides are TGTGCCAGCAGCGTACCGGAATCGACAGGGAACTATGGCTACACCTTC. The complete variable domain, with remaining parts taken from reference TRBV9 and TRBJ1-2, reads DSGVTQTPKHLITATGQRVTLRCSPRSGDLSVYWYQQSLDQGLQFLIQYYNGEERAKGNILERFSAQQFPDLHSELNLSSLELGDSALYFCASSVPESTGNYGYTFGSGTRLTVV.

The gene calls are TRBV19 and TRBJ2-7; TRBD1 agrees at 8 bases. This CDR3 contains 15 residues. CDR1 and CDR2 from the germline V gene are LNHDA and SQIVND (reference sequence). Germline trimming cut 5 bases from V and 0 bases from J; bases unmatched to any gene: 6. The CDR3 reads CASSRDRTRSYEQYF. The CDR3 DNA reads TGTGCCAGTAGTCGGGACAGGACACGCTCCTACGAGCAGTACTTC.

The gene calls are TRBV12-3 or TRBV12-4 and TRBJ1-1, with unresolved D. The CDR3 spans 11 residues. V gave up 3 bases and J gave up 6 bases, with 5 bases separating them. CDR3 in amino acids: CASSFQSEAFF. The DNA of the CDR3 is TGTGCCAGCAGTTTCCAGTCTGAAGCTTTCTTT.

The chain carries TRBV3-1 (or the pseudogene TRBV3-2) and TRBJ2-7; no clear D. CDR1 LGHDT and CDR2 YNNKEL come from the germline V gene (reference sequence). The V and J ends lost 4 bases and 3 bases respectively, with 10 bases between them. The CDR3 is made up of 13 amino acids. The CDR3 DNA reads TGTGCCAGCAGCCGAGTTTTCGGCTACGAGCAGTACTTC. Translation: CASSRVFGYEQYF.

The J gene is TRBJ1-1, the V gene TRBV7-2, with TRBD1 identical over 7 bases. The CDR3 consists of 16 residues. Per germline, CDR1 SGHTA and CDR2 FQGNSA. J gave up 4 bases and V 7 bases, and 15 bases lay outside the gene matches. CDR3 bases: TGTGCCAGCATCCTCCCGGGGAGGGGGCAAGGCACTGAAGCTTTCTTT. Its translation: CASILPGRGQGTEAFF.